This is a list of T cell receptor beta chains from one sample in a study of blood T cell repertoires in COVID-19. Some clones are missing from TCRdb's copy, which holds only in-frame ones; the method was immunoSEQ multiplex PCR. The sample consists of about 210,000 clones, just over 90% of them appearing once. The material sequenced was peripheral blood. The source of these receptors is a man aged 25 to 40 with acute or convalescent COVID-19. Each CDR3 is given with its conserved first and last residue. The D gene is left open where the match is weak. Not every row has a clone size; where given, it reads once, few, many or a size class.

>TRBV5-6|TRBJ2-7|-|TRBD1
CASSPTHGTGVNEQYF
TGTGCCAGCAGCCCCACCCACGGGACAGGGGTTAACGAGCAGTACTTC
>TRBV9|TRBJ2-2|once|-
CASSSRPGAGELFF
TGTGCCAGCAGCTCGCGACCGGGGGCCGGGGAGCTGTTTTTT
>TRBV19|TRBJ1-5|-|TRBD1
CASSGGGGRAVNQPQHF
TGTGCCAGTAGTGGCGGAGGGGGCCGCGCCGTCAATCAGCCCCAGCATTTT
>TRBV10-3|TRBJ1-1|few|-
CAISTGLGTEAFF
TGTGCCATTTCGACAGGCCTGGGAACTGAAGCTTTCTTT
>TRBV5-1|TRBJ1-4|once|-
CASSLKGGPATNEKLFF
TGCGCCAGCAGCTTGAAGGGAGGACCAGCAACTAATGAAAAACTGTTTTTT
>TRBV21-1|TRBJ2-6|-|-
CASSIGPAQGACSGANVLTF
TGTGCCAGCAGCATAGGCCCCGCGCAGGGGGCGTGCTCTGGGGCCAACGTCCTGACTTTC
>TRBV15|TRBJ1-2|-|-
CATRRPPNYGYTF
TGTGCCACCAGGCGTCCCCCTAACTATGGCTACACCTTC
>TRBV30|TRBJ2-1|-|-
CAWSSGLSYNEQFF
TGTGCCTGGAGTAGCGGGTTATCCTACAATGAGCAGTTCTTC
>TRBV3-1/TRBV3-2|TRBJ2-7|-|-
CASSHIRRSYEQYF
TGTGCCAGCAGCCACATCAGGCGCTCCTACGAGCAGTACTTC
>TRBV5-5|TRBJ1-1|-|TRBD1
CASSYGTGGTTQGTEAFF
TGTGCCAGCAGCTACGGGACAGGGGGGACCACCCAGGGCACTGAAGCTTTCTTT
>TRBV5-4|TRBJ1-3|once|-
CASSLTESSGNTIYF
TGTGCCAGCAGCTTAACAGAGAGCTCTGGAAACACCATATATTTT
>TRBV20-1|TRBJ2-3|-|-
CSASADSHSEYF
TGCAGTGCTAGTGCGGACTCCCACTCAGAGTATTTT
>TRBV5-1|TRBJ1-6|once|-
CASSLTVRTDNSPLHF
TGCGCCAGCAGCTTGACCGTCCGGACAGACAATTCACCCCTCCACTTT
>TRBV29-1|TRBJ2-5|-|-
CSATTFLGRRGQETQYF
TGCAGCGCCACGACCTTTTTGGGAAGGAGGGGACAAGAGACCCAGTACTTC
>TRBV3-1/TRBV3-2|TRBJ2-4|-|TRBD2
CASELAGSGTGNIQYF
TGTGCCAGTGAACTAGCGGGATCGGGAACGGGAAACATTCAGTACTTC
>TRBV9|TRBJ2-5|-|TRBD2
CASSVETSGTWGTQYF
TGTGCCAGCAGCGTAGAGACTAGCGGGACCTGGGGGACCCAGTACTTC
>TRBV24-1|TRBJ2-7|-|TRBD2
CATDQTSGTYEQYF
TGTGCCACCGATCAGACTAGCGGGACCTACGAGCAGTACTTC